The 13 T cell receptor beta chains reported below all come from one sample, sequenced in a study of post-analysis software for immune sequencing data (dated by TCRdb to about 2015). On the study overall, not on this receptor specifically: Significantly higher frequencies in patients than in controls were found for five or six TRBV segments, including TRBV5-6, TRBV5-1 and TRBV20-1.

Library creation used PCR. The instrument was an Illumina HiSeq 2500. To reduce PCR and sequencing biases, unique molecular identifiers were built into the TCR beta cDNA libraries. In TCRdb, the public reads were trimmed at Q25 with fastp and aligned with MiXCR, with productive beta chains retained. CDR3 protein duplicates are merged, each entry listing the most common genes and DNA. This sample comprises hundreds of thousands of distinct CDR3 sequences, about 27% of them detected only once. Roughly 0.53% of the sample is taken by the ten largest. These TCRs' antigens remain unknown. What was sequenced was blood. These receptors all stem from a girl between 10 and 17 years old with multiple sclerosis.

The gene calls are TRBV20-1 and TRBJ2-1; 7 bases map to TRBD1. CDR1 and CDR2 (germline): DFQATT, SNEGSKA (reference sequence). J was trimmed by 10 bases and V by 5 bases; bases with no gene match: 8. The length of the CDR3 is 12 residues. The CDR3 DNA follows: TGCAGTGCTGAAGACAGGGCCGACGAGCAGTTCTTC. Its translation is CSAEDRADEQFF.

This chain connects TRBV12-3 or TRBV12-4 to TRBJ1-1, with 9 bases aligning to TRBD1. The CDR3 runs 15 residues. The V segment lost 6 bases and the J segment 4 bases; nucleotides outside the gene matches: 9. The CDR3, as DNA: TGTGCCAGCAGCCCTAGGACAGGGGCCTGCACTGAAGCTTTCTTT. As protein: CASSPRTGACTEAFF.

The genes are TRBV20-1 and TRBJ1-2; 7 bases map to TRBD1. The germline V gene encodes CDR1 DFQATT and CDR2 SNEGSKA (reference sequence). V shed 5 bases and J 4 bases; nucleotides not matched to a gene: 7. The CDR3 covers 13 residues. Here the CDR3 reads CSAQGQRSYGYTF. The CDR3 bases are TGCAGTGCTCAGGGACAGCGGAGCTATGGCTACACCTTC.

The rearrangement joins TRBV15 to TRBJ2-6; D unclear. V gave up 0 bases and J gave up 2 bases, with 5 bases separating them. This CDR3 region has 15 residues. Germline CDR1 and CDR2: LNHNV and YYDKDF (reference sequence). CDR3 nucleotide sequence: TGTGCCACCAGCAGAGAGGCGGCTGGGGCCAACGTCCTGACTTTC. This codes for CATSREAAGANVLTF.

This chain joins TRBV28 and TRBJ2-7, with D unclear. The J call is in doubt because the DNA end fits TRBJ2-5 better. CDR3 length: 15 residues. The germline V gene has CDR1 MDHEN and CDR2 SYDVKM. CDR3: CASSSSLGEKETQYF. CDR3 bases: TGTGCCAGCAGTTCGAGCCTTGGGGAAAAAGAGACCCAGTACTTC.

Only a few counts were recorded for this clonotype. This chain links TRBV5-4 with TRBJ1-4; D is unresolved. CDR3 length: 15 amino acids. With 0 bases removed from V and 3 bases from J, the gap between germline ends came to 9 bases. CDR1 is SGHNT and CDR2 is YYREEE in the germline V gene (reference sequence). CDR3 residues: CASSLGQPPNEKLFF. DNA for the CDR3: TGTGCCAGCAGCTTGGGGCAGCCTCCTAATGAAAAACTGTTTTTT.

A remark on this clonotype: A much larger clone lies one base from this, so it may be a read error. The missing conserved phenylalanine or tryptophan at the end of this CDR3 makes a read error likely. The CDR3 loop reads CASSRGQYNEQFC. The DNA of the CDR3 is TGTGCCAGCAGCCGGGGACAGTACAATGAGCAGTTCTGC. The chain links TRBV7-2 to TRBJ2-1, with 7 bases aligning to TRBD1. Per germline, CDR1 SGHTA and CDR2 FQGNSA. The length of the CDR3 is 13 residues. Trimming at V came to 5 bases and at J to 4 bases, leaving 2 bases not matched to a gene.

The chain couples TRBV29-1 to TRBJ1-2; tentatively, D is TRBD1 (5 bases). V lost 7 bases and J 5 bases, leaving 17 bases between the germline ends. This CDR3 spans 13 amino acids. In germline, CDR1 is SQVTM, CDR2 ANQGSEA. The CDR3 sequence: CSAMTGQSYGYTF. CDR3 coding DNA: TGCAGCGCTATGACGGGGCAATCGTATGGCTACACCTTC.

This rearrangement joins TRBV3-1 to TRBJ2-5; TRBD1 agrees at 8 bases. Germline V CDR1 and CDR2: LGHDT, YNNKEL (reference sequence). The CDR3 is made up of 17 amino acids. V gave up 0 bases and J gave up 1 base; unmatched junction bases: 7. CDR3 in amino acids: CASSQDVGQGAQETQYF. The CDR3 nucleotides read TGTGCCAGCAGCCAAGATGTTGGGCAGGGGGCCCAAGAGACCCAGTACTTC.

V usage is TRBV6-5 and J usage is TRBJ1-1; D gene unclear. Deletions cut 10 bases from V and 0 bases from J, with 12 bases between. The CDR3 has 13 residues. In germline, CDR1 is MNHEY, CDR2 SVGAGI. The DNA for the CDR3 is TGTGCCACCAAGGGCAGCATGAACACTGAAGCTTTCTTT. Protein product: CATKGSMNTEAFF.

This clonotype has just a few counts. This sequence joins TRBV20-1 and TRBJ1-2, with TRBD1 as a possible D gene (5 bases). Per the germline V gene, CDR1 is DFQATT and CDR2 is SNEGSKA (reference sequence). V lost 6 bases and J lost 4, with 18 bases in between. This CDR3 spans 14 amino acids. The DNA for the CDR3 is TGCAGTGCCAGGAATTACGGGACGGCCTATGGCTACACCTTC. Translating it yields CSARNYGTAYGYTF.

This clonotype turned up a few times. V and J are TRBV28 and TRBJ2-1; a possible D gene is TRBD1 (7 bases). Germline assignment: CDR1 MDHEN and CDR2 SYDVKM. V lost 6 bases to trimming and J lost 7 bases, with 13 bases between them. This CDR3 has 13 residues. DNA of the CDR3: TGTGCCAGCAGCGATCCAGGGGGGAATGAGCAGTTCTTC. Translation: CASSDPGGNEQFF.

This clonotype was detected only a few times. V gene TRBV3-1 combines with J gene TRBJ2-1; D remains unclear. The CDR3 loop spans 15 amino acids. Trimming took off 0 bases at V and 8 bases at J, with 14 bases between the two ends. Germline assignment: CDR1 LGHDT and CDR2 YNNKEL (reference sequence). CDR3 in DNA: TGTGCCAGCAGCCAAGATCCATCGAGTCGGGATGAGCAGTTCTTC. Protein sequence: CASSQDPSSRDEQFF.